Following are 22 T cell receptor beta chains from one sample sequenced in a study of control samples from healthy donors and cancer patients. The repertoire was sequenced with immunoSEQ multiplex PCR; TCRdb's copy has only in-frame clones and lacks some. The sample yields roughly 190,000 clones, roughly 91% seen once. Sequencing input: blood. The source is a woman aged 25 to 45 in good health.

This clone came up once. The chain carries TRBV6-5 and TRBJ1-2, with 7 bases fitting TRBD1. Germline V gene sequence: CDR1 MNHEY, CDR2 SVGAGI. This CDR3 contains 14 residues. With 7 bases clipped from V and 1 base from J, the junction kept 6 bases outside the gene matches. The CDR3 protein is CASTKGAGNYGYTF. The CDR3 DNA follows: TGTGCCAGCACCAAGGGGGCGGGTAACTATGGCTACACCTTC.

The chain is built from TRBV30 and TRBJ2-2, with 12 bases fitting TRBD2. The CDR3 spans 16 residues. Looked up from germline, CDR1 is GTSNPN and CDR2 is SVGIG (reference sequence). V trimming: 4 bases; J trimming: 1 base; junction bases outside the gene matches: 4. CDR3 residues: CAWTGLAGMNTGELFF. The CDR3 coding sequence is TGTGCCTGGACTGGACTAGCGGGGATGAACACCGGGGAGCTGTTTTTT. The full variable domain, completed using reference TRBV30 and TRBJ2-2, is SQTIHQWPATLVQPVGSPLSLECTVEGTSNPNLYWYRQAAGRGLQLLFYSVGIGQISSEVPQNLSASRPQDRQFILSSKKLLLSDSGFYLCAWTGLAGMNTGELFFGEGSRLTVL.

The rearrangement links TRBV5-6 to TRBJ1-6; maybe TRBD1 (6 bases). Per the germline V gene, CDR1 is SGHDT and CDR2 is YYEEEE. The CDR3 length is 15 residues. The V end was cut by 0 bases, the J end by 4 bases, with 8 bases between. For the CDR3, the DNA is TGTGCCAGCAGCTTGGGGACAGAGTATAATTCACCCCTCCACTTT. Protein sequence: CASSLGTEYNSPLHF.

The V gene is TRBV11-3, the J gene TRBJ2-1, with TRBD2 identical over 7 bases. Germline loops: CDR1 SGHNT, CDR2 YENEEA. The CDR3 has 14 residues. The V and J ends lost 4 bases and 6 bases, in that order; junction bases with no gene match: 6. CDR3 region: CASSWARERNEQFF. Here the CDR3 DNA reads TGTGCCAGCAGCTGGGCGCGGGAGCGCAATGAGCAGTTCTTC. Full variable domain (rest looked up from reference TRBV11-3 and TRBJ2-1): EAGVVQSPRYKIIEKKQPVAFWCNPISGHNTLYWYLQNLGQGPELLIRYENEEAVDDSQLPKDRFSAERLKGVDSTLKIQPAELGDSAVYLCASSWARERNEQFFGPGTRLTVL.

The table lists this clone with a count of one. The chain couples TRBV18 to TRBJ2-1; 13 nucleotides agree with TRBD2. This CDR3 has 17 residues. CDR1 and CDR2 from the germline V gene are KGHSH and LQKENI. V lost 3 bases, J lost 5 bases, and 7 bases stayed unmatched. This chain's CDR3 is CASSPLPGLAGNNEQFF. The CDR3 region has the DNA TGTGCCAGCTCACCCCTACCGGGACTAGCGGGGAACAATGAGCAGTTCTTC.

The table lists this clone with a count of one. The CDR3 nucleotides read TGTGCCAGCAGGGATCAGGGTCTAAACACCGGGGAGCTGTTTTTT. As protein: CASRDQGLNTGELFF. V usage is TRBV2 and J usage is TRBJ2-2, with D possibly being TRBD1 (5 bases). CDR1 SNHLY and CDR2 FYNNEI come from the germline V gene. V was clipped by 6 bases and J by 2 bases, with 13 bases between them. The CDR3 consists of 15 residues.

This clone turned up a few times. The chain has TRBV14 and TRBJ2-7, with 10 bases that match TRBD1. J lost 3 bases, V lost 4 bases, and 3 bases had no gene match. The germline V gene has CDR1 SGHDN and CDR2 FVKESK. This CDR3 contains 14 residues. CDR3 in DNA: TGTGCCAGCAGCCGACGGACAGGGGGCTACGAGCAGTACTTC. It yields the protein CASSRRTGGYEQYF.

The chain combines TRBV3-1 (or the pseudogene TRBV3-2) with TRBJ2-3, with 7 bases fitting TRBD2. J gave up 6 bases and V 3 bases, and 3 bases lay outside the gene matches. The CDR3 covers 13 residues. In germline, CDR1 is LGHDT, CDR2 YNNKEL (reference sequence). The CDR3 sequence is CASSHTSVDTQYF. The CDR3 region has the DNA TGTGCCAGCAGCCATACTAGCGTTGATACGCAGTATTTT.

Concerning this clone: The junction does not match germline at one end; this may be a read error. The chain couples TRBV9 to TRBJ2-2, with 7 bases fitting TRBD1. Per the germline V gene, CDR1 is SGDLS and CDR2 is YYNGEE. This CDR3 has 14 residues. CDR3 DNA sequence: TGTGCCAGCAGCGTGACAGGGAACCCCGGGGAGCTGTTTTTT. This translates into CASSVTGNPGELFF.

The chain has TRBV24-1 and TRBJ1-5; D unclear. Germline CDR1 KGHDR, CDR2 SFDVKD. The CDR3 spans 12 residues. With 3 bases removed from V and 7 bases from J, the gap between germline ends came to 6 bases. CDR3 in DNA: TGTGCCACCAGTGATCCGGGCCAGCCCCAGCATTTT. This translates into CATSDPGQPQHF.

In regard to this clone: A read error may account for a junction end that differs from germline. The V call is TRBV7-2, the J call TRBJ1-1; no reliable D call. CDR1 is SGHTA and CDR2 is FQGNSA in the germline V gene. The CDR3 sequence is 13 residues long. Here the CDR3 DNA reads TGTGCCAGCAGGTTAGGATGGGGCACTGAAGCTTTCTTT. Amino acid sequence: CASRLGWGTEAFF.

This clone was observed once. The rearrangement links TRBV11-3 to TRBJ2-1; possible D gene TRBD1, 6 bases. CDR3 length: 14 residues. Germline CDR1 and CDR2: SGHNT and YENEEA. V was shortened by 3 bases and J by 4 bases, with 10 bases between the two germline ends. CDR3 DNA sequence: TGTGCCAGCAGCTTCCGGGACAATTACAATGAGCAGTTCTTC. This sequence encodes CASSFRDNYNEQFF.

The chain links TRBV29-1 to TRBJ2-1, with a tentative D call TRBD1 (5 bases). The CDR3 runs 13 residues. V gave up 2 bases and J gave up 6 bases, with 11 bases separating them. From germline, CDR1 is SQVTM and CDR2 ANQGSEA. The CDR3 DNA sequence: TGCAGCGTTGAAAAATCCAGGGTCAATGAGCAGTTCTTC. Amino acids: CSVEKSRVNEQFF.

The gene calls are TRBV5-1 and TRBJ2-1; 8 nucleotides match TRBD2. CDR1 is SGHRS, CDR2 YFSETQ, per germline. Trimming removed 0 bases from V and 1 base from J; junction bases left unmatched: 3. This CDR3 contains 16 residues. The DNA of the CDR3 is TGCGCCAGCAGCTTGGCCGGGACTAGTTCCTACAATGAGCAGTTCTTC. This sequence encodes CASSLAGTSSYNEQFF.

The chain joins TRBV6-6 to TRBJ1-6; D is ambiguous. Germline CDR1 and CDR2: MNHNY and SVGAGI (reference sequence). Trimming stripped 6 bases from V and 0 bases from J, with 6 bases between. The length of the CDR3 is 14 residues. CDR3 loop: CASSPSSYNSPLHF. CDR3 nucleotide sequence: TGTGCCAGCAGCCCGAGCTCCTATAATTCACCCCTCCACTTT.

The genes are TRBV4-2 and TRBJ2-1; D remains unclear. CDR3 length: 13 residues. Germline CDR1 and CDR2: LGHNA and YNFKEQ. V shed 0 bases and J shed 6 bases, with 6 bases lying between them. The CDR3 nucleotides read TGTGCCAGCAGCCAAGATATTGTCAATGAGCAGTTCTTC. The encoded protein is CASSQDIVNEQFF.

The rearrangement uses TRBV25-1 and TRBJ2-3; TRBD2 matches 8 bases. The J segment lost 4 bases and the V segment lost 9 bases, leaving 6 bases of the junction unmatched. Germline assignment: CDR1 MGHDK and CDR2 SYGVNS. The CDR3 has 13 residues. The CDR3 sequence is CARGTRWPDTQYF. The CDR3 DNA follows: TGTGCCAGGGGGACTAGGTGGCCAGATACGCAGTATTTT.

CDR3 nucleotides: TGTGCCAGCGGACGTCCACAGGGGAACACCGGGGAGCTGTTTTTT. It codes for CASGRPQGNTGELFF. The chain uses TRBV28 and TRBJ2-2, with a tentative D call TRBD1 (6 bases). Trimming left V 8 bases short and J 1 base short, with 14 bases between. From germline, CDR1 is MDHEN and CDR2 SYDVKM. This CDR3 comprises 15 residues.

This clone was picked up one time. The genes are TRBV7-2 and TRBJ2-3; 7 bases align to TRBD1. Germline lookup yields CDR1 SGHTA and CDR2 FQGNSA. CDR3 length: 14 residues. The V segment lost 5 bases and the J segment 2 bases; nucleotides outside the gene matches: 4. The CDR3 loop is CASSGTVSTDTQYF. CDR3 nucleotides: TGTGCCAGCAGCGGGACAGTTTCCACAGATACGCAGTATTTT.

The CDR3 spells CASSLLAGDTGELFF. DNA for the CDR3: TGTGCCAGCAGTTTATTAGCGGGAGATACCGGGGAGCTGTTTTTT. The V call is TRBV27, the J call TRBJ2-2, with TRBD2 matching 9 bases. The CDR3 is 15 residues long. The V and J ends lost 1 base and 5 bases, in that order; junction bases with no gene match: 2. Germline CDR1 is MNHEY and CDR2 is SMNVEV (reference sequence).

There are a few counts of this clone. This sequence joins TRBV7-9 and TRBJ1-2; D remains ambiguous. V dropped 1 base and J dropped 4 bases, with 19 bases sitting between them. This CDR3 spans 17 amino acids. The germline V gene has CDR1 SEHNR and CDR2 FQNEAQ (reference sequence). The CDR3 protein is CASSLVGRQALFYGYTF. The DNA for the CDR3 is TGTGCCAGCAGCTTAGTAGGGCGGCAGGCCCTCTTCTATGGCTACACCTTC. The full variable domain, rest sourced from reference TRBV7-9 and TRBJ1-2, is DTGVSQNPRHKITKRGQNVTFRCDPISEHNRLYWYRQTLGQGPEFLTYFQNEAQLEKSRLLSDRFSAERPKGSFSTLEIQRTEQGDSAMYLCASSLVGRQALFYGYTFGSGTRLTVV.

The table lists this clone with a count of one. V gene TRBV4-3 combines with J gene TRBJ2-1, with 8 bases lining up with TRBD2. CDR1 is LGHNA and CDR2 is YSLEER in the germline V gene. The CDR3 covers 15 residues. The junction had 5 bases not matched to a gene; V was cut back by 0 bases and J by 7 bases. The CDR3 region has the DNA TGCGCCAGCAGCCAAGAGGGGACTAGGAGGAATGAGCAGTTCTTC. It specifies CASSQEGTRRNEQFF.